The 3 T cell receptor beta chains in this list originate from one sample, sequenced in a study of blood T cells in healthy people across ages. It was with a sample-barcoded 5' primer and a J-beta primer mix that a second PCR of roughly 7 to 12 cycles was run. Using its own MiXCR run on the 5' RACE reads, TCRdb lists one record per CDR3 protein. This table has 780,000 or so distinct CDR3 sequences, around three fifths appearing once. The sequencing sample was made of blood. The source is a man in his forties in good health.

V usage is TRBV5-5 and J usage is TRBJ2-5; the match to TRBD2 covers 8 bases. The CDR3 loop spans 17 amino acids. With V trimmed by 1 base and J by 1 base, 9 bases remained unmatched. Germline V gene lookup returns CDR1 SGHKS and CDR2 YYEKEE (reference sequence). The CDR3 loop reads CASSLTRRAGAQETQYF. CDR3 coding DNA: TGTGCCAGCAGCTTGACTCGGCGAGCGGGGGCCCAAGAGACCCAGTACTTC.

This clonotype has a handful of counts. The V call is TRBV7-6, the J call TRBJ2-3; the D is unclear. CDR3 length: 14 residues. Deletions cut 4 bases from V and 5 bases from J, with 13 bases between. Germline CDR1 reads SGHVS; CDR2 reads FNYEAQ. The CDR3 coding sequence is TGTGCCAGCAGCTCCAGCAGGTTAGGAGATACGCAGTATTTT. Protein product: CASSSSRLGDTQYF.

This clonotype has just one count. A read error is possible here, since a much larger clone lies one base away. This chain links TRBV11-3 with TRBJ2-3; 10 nucleotides agree with TRBD1. The CDR3 spans 16 residues. CDR1 is SGHNT and CDR2 is YENEEA in the germline V gene. The J segment lost 3 bases and the V segment lost 5 bases, leaving 8 bases of the junction unmatched. CDR3 DNA: TGTGCCAGCAGCCCGCGACAGGGGGCCATGACAGATACGCAGTATTTT. Translating it yields CASSPRQGAMTDTQYF. Looking up the rest from reference TRBV11-3 and TRBJ2-3 gives the full variable domain: EAGVVQSPRYKIIEKKQPVAFWCNPISGHNTLYWYLQNLGQGPELLIRYENEEAVDDSQLPKDRFSAERLKGVDSTLKIQPAELGDSAVYLCASSPRQGAMTDTQYFGPGTRLTVL.